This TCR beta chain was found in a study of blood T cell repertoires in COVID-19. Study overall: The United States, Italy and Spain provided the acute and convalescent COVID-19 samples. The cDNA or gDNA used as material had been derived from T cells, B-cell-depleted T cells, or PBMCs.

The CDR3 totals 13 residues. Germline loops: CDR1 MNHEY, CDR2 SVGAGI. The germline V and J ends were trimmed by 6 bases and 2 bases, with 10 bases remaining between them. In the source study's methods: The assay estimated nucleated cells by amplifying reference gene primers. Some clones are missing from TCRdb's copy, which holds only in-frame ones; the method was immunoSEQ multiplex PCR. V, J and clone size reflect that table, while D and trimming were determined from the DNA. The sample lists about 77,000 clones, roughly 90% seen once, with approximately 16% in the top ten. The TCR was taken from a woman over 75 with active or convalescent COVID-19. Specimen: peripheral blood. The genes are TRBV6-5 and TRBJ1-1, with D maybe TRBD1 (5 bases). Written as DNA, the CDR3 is TGTGCCAGCAGCGGGGGGGGAAACACTGAAGCTTTCTTT. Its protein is CASSGGGNTEAFF.